This record looks at one T cell receptor (beta chain) sequence and its context. The data derive from a study of blood T cell repertoires in COVID-19. Study as a whole: Material from acute and convalescent COVID-19 was sourced from the United States, Italy and Spain.

Produced via immunoSEQ multiplex PCR; TCRdb's table is partial and in-frame only. There are about 120,000 clones in the sample; 75% to 90% occur only once, and approximately 27% lies in the top ten. The CDR3 consists of 15 residues. From germline, CDR1 is MNHEY and CDR2 SMNVEV (reference sequence). J was trimmed by 2 bases and V by 10 bases; bases with no gene match: 5. The J gene is TRBJ2-3, the V gene TRBV27; TRBD2 matches at 14 bases. Sequencing was performed on peripheral blood. The source is an older man with active or convalescent COVID-19. In nucleotides, the CDR3 is TGTGCCACTTCGACTAGCGGGAGGGACACAGATACGCAGTATTTT. As protein: CATSTSGRDTDTQYF.